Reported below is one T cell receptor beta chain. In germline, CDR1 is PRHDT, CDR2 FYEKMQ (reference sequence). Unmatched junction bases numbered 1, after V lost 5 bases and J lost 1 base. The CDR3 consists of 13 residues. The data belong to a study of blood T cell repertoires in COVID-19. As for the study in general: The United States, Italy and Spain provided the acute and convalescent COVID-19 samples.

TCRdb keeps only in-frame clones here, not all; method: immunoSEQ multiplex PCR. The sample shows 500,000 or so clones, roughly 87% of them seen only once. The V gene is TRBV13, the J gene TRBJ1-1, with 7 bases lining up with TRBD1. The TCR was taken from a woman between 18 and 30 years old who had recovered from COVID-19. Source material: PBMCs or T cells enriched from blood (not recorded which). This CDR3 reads CASSRTGNTEAFF. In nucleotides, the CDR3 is TGTGCCAGCAGCAGGACAGGGAACACTGAAGCTTTCTTT. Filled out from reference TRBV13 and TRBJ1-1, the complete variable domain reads AAGVIQSPRHLIKEKRETATLKCYPIPRHDTVYWYQQGPGQDPQFLISFYEKMQSDKGSIPDRFSAQQFSDYHSELNMSSLELGDSALYFCASSRTGNTEAFFGQGTRLTVV.